The T cell receptor (beta chain) described here comes from a study of CD8+CD57+ T cells in acquired aplastic anemia. TCR beta VDJ and CDR3 profiles were obtained from a genomic DNA template. TCRdb recomputed calls from the reads with MiXCR, one row per CDR3 protein. This sample has fewer than 200,000 distinct CDR3 sequences, with roughly 63% found just once. The table lists this clonotype with a few counts. Compared with germline, one end of the junction differs, possibly owing to a read error. Per germline, CDR1 SEHNR and CDR2 FQNEAQ (reference sequence). CDR3 length: 14 residues. Sequencing input: sorted CD4+, CD8+, or CD8+CD57+ T cells (not recorded which) from PBMCs. The chain has TRBV7-9 and TRBJ2-1; TRBD2 is a possible D gene (6 bases). The clonotype was recovered from a human donor in good health. Here the CDR3 DNA reads TGTGCTAGCAGTCAAGGTACTAGCTCCAATGAGCAGTTCTTC. Its protein product is CASSQGTSSNEQFF.